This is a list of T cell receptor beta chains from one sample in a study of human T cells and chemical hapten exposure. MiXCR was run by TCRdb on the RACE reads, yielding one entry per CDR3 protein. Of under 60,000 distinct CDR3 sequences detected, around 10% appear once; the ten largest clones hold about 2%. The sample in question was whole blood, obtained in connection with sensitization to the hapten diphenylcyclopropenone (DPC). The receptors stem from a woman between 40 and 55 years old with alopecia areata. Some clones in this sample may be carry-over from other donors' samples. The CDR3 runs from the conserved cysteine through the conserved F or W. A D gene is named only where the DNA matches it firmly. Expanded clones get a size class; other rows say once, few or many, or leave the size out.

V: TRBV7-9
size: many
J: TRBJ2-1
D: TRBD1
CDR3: CASSLGRGPYNEQFF
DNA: TGTGCCAGCAGCTTAGGCAGGGGGCCCTACAATGAGCAGTTCTTC

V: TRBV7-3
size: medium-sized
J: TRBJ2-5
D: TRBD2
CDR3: CASSFREGETQYF
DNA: TGTGCCAGCAGCTTCCGGGAGGGCGAGACCCAGTACTTC

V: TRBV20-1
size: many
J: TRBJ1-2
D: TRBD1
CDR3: CSTPGQTNGYTF
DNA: TGCAGTACACCGGGACAGACTAATGGCTACACCTTC

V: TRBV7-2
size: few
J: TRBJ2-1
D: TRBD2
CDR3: CASSSPGGLAGVRDNEQFF
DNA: TGTGCCAGCAGCTCTCCTGGGGGACTAGCGGGAGTTCGGGACAATGAGCAGTTCTTC

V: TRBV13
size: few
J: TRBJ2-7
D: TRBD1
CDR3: CASSSIGTGNDEQYF
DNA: TGTGCCAGCAGCTCGATAGGGACAGGGAACGACGAGCAGTACTTC

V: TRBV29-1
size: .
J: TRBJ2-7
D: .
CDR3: CSVEGSESYEQYF
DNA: TGCAGCGTTGAAGGGTCAGAGTCCTACGAGCAGTACTTC

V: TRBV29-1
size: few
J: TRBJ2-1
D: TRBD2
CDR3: CSVHTSAIQFF
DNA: TGCAGCGTACATACTAGCGCCATCCAGTTCTTC

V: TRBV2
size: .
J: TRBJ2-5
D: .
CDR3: CATSDREETQYF
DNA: TGTGCCACCTCTGACAGAGAAGAGACCCAGTACTTC

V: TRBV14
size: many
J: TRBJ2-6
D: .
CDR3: CASSRWDAASGANVLTF
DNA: TGTGCCAGCAGCCGTTGGGACGCAGCCTCTGGGGCCAACGTCCTGACTTTC

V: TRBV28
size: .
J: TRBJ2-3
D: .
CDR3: CASSLGLEWRTDTQYF
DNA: TGTGCCAGCAGTTTAGGGCTAGAGTGGCGCACAGATACGCAGTATTTT

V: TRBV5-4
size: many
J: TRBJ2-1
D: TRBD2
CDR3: CASSLGTSGTHNEQFF
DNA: TGTGCCAGCAGCTTAGGGACTAGCGGAACCCACAATGAGCAGTTCTTC

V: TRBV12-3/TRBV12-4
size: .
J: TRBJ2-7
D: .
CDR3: CASSPGPLYYEQYF
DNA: TGTGCCAGCAGTCCGGGTCCTCTCTACTACGAGCAGTACTTC

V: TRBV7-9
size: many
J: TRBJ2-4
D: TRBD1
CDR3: CASSGRRTGQYF
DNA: TGTGCCAGCAGCGGACGGAGGACAGGCCAGTACTTC

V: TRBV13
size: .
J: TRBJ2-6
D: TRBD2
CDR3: CASTGGGDERNSGANVLTF
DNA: TGTGCCAGCACCGGCGGGGGTGACGAGCGGAACTCTGGGGCCAACGTCCTGACTTTC

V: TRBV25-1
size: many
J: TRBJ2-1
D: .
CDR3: CASSPRPKNEQFF
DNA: TGTGCCAGCAGTCCCCGACCCAAGAATGAGCAGTTCTTC

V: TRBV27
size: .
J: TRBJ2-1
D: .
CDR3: CASSSLNEQFF
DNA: TGTGCCAGCAGTTCCCTCAATGAGCAGTTCTTC

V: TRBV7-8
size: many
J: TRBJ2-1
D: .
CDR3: CASSPPGSSYNEQFF
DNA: TGTGCCAGCAGCCCCCCGGGGAGCTCCTACAATGAGCAGTTCTTC

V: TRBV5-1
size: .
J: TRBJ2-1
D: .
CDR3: CASSLGSPSSYNEQFF
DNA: TGCGCCAGCAGCTTGGGAAGTCCGAGCTCCTACAATGAGCAGTTCTTC

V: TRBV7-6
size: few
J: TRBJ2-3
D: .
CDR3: CASSSTVLTDTQYF
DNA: TGTGCCAGCAGCTCGACGGTCCTCACAGATACGCAGTATTTT

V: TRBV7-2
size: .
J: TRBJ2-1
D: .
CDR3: CASSLSLETKFF
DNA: TGTGCCAGCAGCTTATCGCTGGAGACGAAGTTCTTC

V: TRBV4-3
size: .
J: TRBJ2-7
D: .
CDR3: CASSQDEATLYEQYF
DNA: TGCGCCAGCAGCCAAGATGAAGCGACTCTCTACGAGCAGTACTTC

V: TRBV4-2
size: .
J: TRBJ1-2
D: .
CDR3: CASSQDENRGRTYTF
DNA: TGTGCCAGCAGCCAAGATGAGAACAGAGGGAGAACCTACACCTTC

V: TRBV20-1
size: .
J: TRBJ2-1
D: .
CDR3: CSARGQGPSEYNEQFF
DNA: TGCAGTGCTAGAGGTCAGGGTCCGTCGGAATACAATGAGCAGTTCTTC

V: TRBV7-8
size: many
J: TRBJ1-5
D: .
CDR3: CASSLAGREDQPQHF
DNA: TGTGCCAGCAGCTTAGCTGGCAGGGAAGATCAGCCCCAGCATTTT

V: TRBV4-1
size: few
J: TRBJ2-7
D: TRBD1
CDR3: CASSLVTGESEQYF
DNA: TGCGCCAGCAGCCTTGTTACAGGGGAATCCGAGCAGTACTTC

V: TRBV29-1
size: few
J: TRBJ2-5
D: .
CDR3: CSVAKDYSRETQYF
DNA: TGCAGCGTTGCAAAGGACTACTCCAGAGAGACCCAGTACTTC

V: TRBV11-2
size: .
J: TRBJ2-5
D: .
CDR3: CASSLNMIQETQYF
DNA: TGTGCCAGCAGCTTAAATATGATCCAAGAGACCCAGTACTTC

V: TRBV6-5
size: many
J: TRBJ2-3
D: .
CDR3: CASSQMTGVADTQYF
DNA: TGTGCCAGCAGTCAAATGACGGGGGTGGCAGATACGCAGTATTTT

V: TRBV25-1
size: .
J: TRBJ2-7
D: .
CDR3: CASSEYGDNSYEQYF
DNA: TGTGCCAGCAGTGAATATGGGGACAACTCCTACGAGCAGTACTTC

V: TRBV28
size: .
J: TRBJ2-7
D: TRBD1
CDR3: CASTGQGALPYEQYF
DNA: TGTGCCAGCACCGGACAGGGGGCACTCCCCTACGAGCAGTACTTC

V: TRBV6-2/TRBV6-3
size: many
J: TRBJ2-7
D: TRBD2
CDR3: CASSYNRLADSTYEQYF
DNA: TGTGCCAGCAGTTACAATCGACTAGCGGACTCTACCTACGAGCAGTACTTC

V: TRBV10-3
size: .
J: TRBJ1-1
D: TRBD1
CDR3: CAISGTGGPSKSEAFF
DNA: TGTGCCATCAGTGGGACAGGGGGCCCGAGTAAGTCTGAAGCTTTCTTC

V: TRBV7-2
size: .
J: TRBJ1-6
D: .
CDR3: CASSLGQDHSPLHF
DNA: TGTGCCAGCAGCTTAGGACAGGACCATTCACCCCTCCACTTT

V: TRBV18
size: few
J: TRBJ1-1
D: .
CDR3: CASSPRREGGGTEAFF
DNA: TGTGCCAGCTCACCCCGGAGGGAGGGGGGTGGCACTGAAGCTTTCTTT

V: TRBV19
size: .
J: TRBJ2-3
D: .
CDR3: CASSLTGSRTTDTQYF
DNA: TGTGCCAGTAGTCTTACGGGTAGCAGGACAACAGATACGCAGTATTTT

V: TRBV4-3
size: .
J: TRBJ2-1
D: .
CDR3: CASSQALEGEQFF
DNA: TGCGCCAGCAGCCAGGCCCTGGAAGGTGAGCAGTTCTTC

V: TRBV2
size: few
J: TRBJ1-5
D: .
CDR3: CASGQGIGNQPQHF
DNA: TGTGCCAGCGGGCAGGGAATTGGCAATCAGCCCCAGCATTTT

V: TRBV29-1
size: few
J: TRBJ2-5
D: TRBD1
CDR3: CSVAGGEETQYF
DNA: TGCAGCGTTGCAGGGGGCGAGGAGACCCAGTACTTC

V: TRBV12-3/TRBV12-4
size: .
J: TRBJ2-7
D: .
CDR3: CASSLAVTAAYEQYF
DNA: TGTGCCAGCAGTTTAGCGGTGACAGCCGCCTACGAGCAGTACTTC

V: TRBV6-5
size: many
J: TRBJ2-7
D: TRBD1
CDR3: CASKRRQGDNEQYF
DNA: TGTGCCAGCAAGAGGCGACAGGGGGACAACGAGCAGTACTTC

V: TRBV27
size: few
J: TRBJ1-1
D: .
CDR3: CASSLQENTEAFF
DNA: TGTGCCAGCAGTTTACAGGAGAACACTGAAGCTTTCTTT

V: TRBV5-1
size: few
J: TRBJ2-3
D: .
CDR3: CASSLGSGGYITDTQYF
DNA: TGCGCCAGCAGCCTGGGGTCGGGGGGCTATATCACAGATACGCAGTATTTT

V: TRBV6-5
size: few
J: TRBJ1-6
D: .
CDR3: CASSYVRAGDHSPLHF
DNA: TGTGCCAGCAGTTACGTCAGGGCCGGGGATCATTCACCCCTCCACTTT

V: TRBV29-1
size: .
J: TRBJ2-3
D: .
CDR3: CSVEQTDTQYF
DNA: TGCAGCGTTGAACAGACAGATACGCAGTATTTT

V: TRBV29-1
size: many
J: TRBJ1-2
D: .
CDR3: CSVGEGGYGYTF
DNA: TGCAGCGTTGGAGAGGGGGGCTATGGCTACACCTTC

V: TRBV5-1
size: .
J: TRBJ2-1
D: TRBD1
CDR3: CASSGTASYNEQFF
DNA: TGCGCCAGCTCCGGGACAGCTTCCTACAATGAGCAGTTCTTC

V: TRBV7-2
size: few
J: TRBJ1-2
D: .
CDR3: CASSLQGVGGGYTF
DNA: TGTGCCAGCAGCTTACAAGGGGTCGGCGGTGGCTACACCTTC

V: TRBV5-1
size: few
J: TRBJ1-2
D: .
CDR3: CASSLVAESYGYTF
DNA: TGCGCCAGCAGCTTGGTGGCAGAAAGCTATGGCTACACCTTC

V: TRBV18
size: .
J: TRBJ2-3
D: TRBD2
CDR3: CASSRGSGSDTQYF
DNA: TGTGCCAGCTCCCGCGGTAGCGGGAGTGATACGCAGTATTTT

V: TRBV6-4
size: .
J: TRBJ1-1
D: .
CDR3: CASSDWTEAFF
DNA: TGTGCCAGCAGTGACTGGACTGAAGCTTTCTTT

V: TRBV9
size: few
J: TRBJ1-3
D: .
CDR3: CASSGRQTSGNTIYF
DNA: TGTGCCAGCAGCGGTCGGCAAACCTCTGGAAACACCATATATTTT

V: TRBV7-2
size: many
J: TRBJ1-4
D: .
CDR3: CASSFPPTNEKLFF
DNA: TGTGCCAGCAGCTTTCCACCAACTAATGAAAAACTGTTTTTT

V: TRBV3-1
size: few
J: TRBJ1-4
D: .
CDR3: CASSQEGLVADGEKLFF
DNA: TGTGCCAGCAGCCAAGAGGGGTTAGTTGCGGATGGTGAAAAACTGTTTTTT

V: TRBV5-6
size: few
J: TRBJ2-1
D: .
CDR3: CASSFGDAHNEQFF
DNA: TGTGCCAGCAGCTTTGGTGACGCCCACAATGAGCAGTTCTTC

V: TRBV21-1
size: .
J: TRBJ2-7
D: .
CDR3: CASSPRLSNEQYF
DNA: TGTGCCAGCAGCCCCAGGCTCAGCAACGAGCAGTACTTC

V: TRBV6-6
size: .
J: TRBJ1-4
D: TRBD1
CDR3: CASSYGTGQTQNEKLFF
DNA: TGTGCCAGCAGTTACGGGACAGGGCAAACTCAAAATGAAAAACTGTTTTTT

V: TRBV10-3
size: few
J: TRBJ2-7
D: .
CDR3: CAISENYEQYF
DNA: TGTGCCATCAGTGAAAACTACGAGCAGTACTTC